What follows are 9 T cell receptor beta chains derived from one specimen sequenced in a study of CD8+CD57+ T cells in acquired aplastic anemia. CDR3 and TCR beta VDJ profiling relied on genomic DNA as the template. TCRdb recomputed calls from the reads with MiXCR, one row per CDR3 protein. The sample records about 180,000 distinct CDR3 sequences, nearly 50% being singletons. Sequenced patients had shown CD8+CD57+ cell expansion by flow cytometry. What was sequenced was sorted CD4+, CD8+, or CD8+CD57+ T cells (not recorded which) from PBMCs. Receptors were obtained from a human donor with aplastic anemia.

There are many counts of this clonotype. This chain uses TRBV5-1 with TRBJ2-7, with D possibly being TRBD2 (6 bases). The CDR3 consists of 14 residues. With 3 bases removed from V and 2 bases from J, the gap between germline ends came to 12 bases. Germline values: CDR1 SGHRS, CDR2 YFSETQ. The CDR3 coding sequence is TGCGCCAGCAGCTACGGACGGGAGCCCTACGAGCAGTACTTC. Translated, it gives CASSYGREPYEQYF.

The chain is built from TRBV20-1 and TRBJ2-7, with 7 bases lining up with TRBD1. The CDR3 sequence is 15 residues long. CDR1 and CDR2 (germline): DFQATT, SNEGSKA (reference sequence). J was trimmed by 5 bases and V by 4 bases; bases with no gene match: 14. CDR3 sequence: CSAIRAETGSHEQYF. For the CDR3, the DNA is TGCAGTGCTATCCGCGCCGAGACAGGGAGTCACGAGCAGTACTTC.

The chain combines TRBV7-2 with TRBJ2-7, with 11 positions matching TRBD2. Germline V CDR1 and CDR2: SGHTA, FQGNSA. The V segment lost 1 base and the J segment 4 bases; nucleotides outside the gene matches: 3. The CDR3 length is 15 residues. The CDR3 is CASSLGGLAAYEQYF. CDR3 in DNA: TGTGCCAGCAGCTTAGGGGGACTAGCGGCTTACGAGCAGTACTTC.

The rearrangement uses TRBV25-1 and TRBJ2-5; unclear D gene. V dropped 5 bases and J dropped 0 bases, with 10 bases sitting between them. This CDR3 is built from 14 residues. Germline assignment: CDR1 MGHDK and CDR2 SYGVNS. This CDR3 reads CASSYSRYQETQYF. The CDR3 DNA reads TGTGCCAGCAGTTACAGCAGGTACCAAGAGACCCAGTACTTC.

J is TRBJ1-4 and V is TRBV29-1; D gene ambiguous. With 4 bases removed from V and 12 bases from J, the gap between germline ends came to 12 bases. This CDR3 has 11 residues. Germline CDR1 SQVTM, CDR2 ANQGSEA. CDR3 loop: CSVGVQHQLFF. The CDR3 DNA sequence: TGCAGCGTTGGGGTTCAACATCAACTGTTTTTT.

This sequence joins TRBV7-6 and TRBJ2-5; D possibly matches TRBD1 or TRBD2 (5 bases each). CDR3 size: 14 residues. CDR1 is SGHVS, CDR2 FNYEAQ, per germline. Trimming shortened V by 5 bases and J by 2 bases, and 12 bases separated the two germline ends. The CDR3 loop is CASSPSGTQETQYF. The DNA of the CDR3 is TGTGCCAGCAGCCCTTCAGGGACGCAAGAGACCCAGTACTTC.

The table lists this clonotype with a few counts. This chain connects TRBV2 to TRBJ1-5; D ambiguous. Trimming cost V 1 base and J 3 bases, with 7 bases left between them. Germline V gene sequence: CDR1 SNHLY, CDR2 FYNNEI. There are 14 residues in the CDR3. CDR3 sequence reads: CASSEGSFNQPQHF. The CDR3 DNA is TGTGCCAGCAGTGAAGGGAGTTTCAATCAGCCCCAGCATTTT.

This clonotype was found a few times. CDR3 sequence: CATSSSRSGQGYEQFF. The CDR3 nucleotides read TGTGCCACCAGCAGCTCCAGGTCGGGACAGGGGTATGAGCAGTTCTTC. J is TRBJ2-1 and V is TRBV15; 10 nucleotides line up with TRBD1. The CDR3 is 16 amino acids. V dropped 3 bases and J dropped 8; count of bases not matched to a gene: 10. Germline lookup yields CDR1 LNHNV and CDR2 YYDKDF (reference sequence).

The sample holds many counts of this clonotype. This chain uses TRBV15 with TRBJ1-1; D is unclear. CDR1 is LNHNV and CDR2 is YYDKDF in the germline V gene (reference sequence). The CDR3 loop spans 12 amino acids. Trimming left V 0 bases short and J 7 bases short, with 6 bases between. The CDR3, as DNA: TGTGCCACCAGCAGAGATCGTCATGAAGCTTTCTTT. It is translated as CATSRDRHEAFF.